This is a list of T cell receptor beta chains from one sample in a study of blood T cell repertoires in COVID-19. Repertoires were generated with immunoSEQ multiplex PCR, while TCRdb's copy carries only in-frame clones and drops some. The data contain roughly 300,000 clones, roughly 93% of them singletons. The sample taken for sequencing was PBMCs or T cells enriched from blood (not recorded which). These receptor sequences come from a middle-aged woman with acute COVID-19. CDR3s include the opening cysteine and the closing phenylalanine or tryptophan. A D gene is named only where the DNA matches it firmly.

>.|TRBV6-5|13|TRBJ2-7
CASSYSSSYEQYF
>TRBD1|TRBV10-3|14|TRBJ2-7
CAIRKTGDSYEQYF
>TRBD2|TRBV3-1/TRBV3-2|14|TRBJ2-5
CASSRGTSGETQYF
>TRBD1|TRBV29-1|16|TRBJ1-1
CSVELQGGGMNTEAFF
>TRBD1|TRBV11-1|16|TRBJ1-4
CASSSRTTGLNEKLFF
>.|TRBV25-1|12|TRBJ2-7
CASSDLRVEQYF
>.|TRBV6-5|15|TRBJ1-1
CASSYSRRGGTEAFF
>.|TRBV4-2|13|TRBJ1-5
CASSQESDQPQHF
>TRBD1|TRBV19|15|TRBJ1-2
CASSFTTGGAHGYTF
>TRBD1|TRBV7-9|12|TRBJ1-2
CASGQANYGYTF
>.|TRBV30|13|TRBJ1-6
CAWERQPNSPLHF
>TRBD2|TRBV9|13|TRBJ2-5
CASSVSGVETQYF
>TRBD1|TRBV5-1|14|TRBJ1-2
CASSLGTGPYGYTF
>.|TRBV18|15|TRBJ1-1
CASSDPGRLDTEAFF
>TRBD2|TRBV6-5|13|TRBJ2-7
CATSSGAFYEQYF
>.|TRBV11-1|14|TRBJ2-5
CASSPRDPSPGQYF
>TRBD2|TRBV11-2|18|TRBJ2-3
CASSSPGLAGGFTDTQYF
>TRBD2|TRBV6-6|14|TRBJ2-7
CASSPSGWSNEQYF
>.|TRBV3-1/TRBV3-2|13|TRBJ1-4
CASSQAGFEKLFF
>.|TRBV28|14|TRBJ1-1
CASTQGSLNTEAFF
>.|TRBV2|16|TRBJ2-1
CASSDWLNRDYNEQFF
>.|TRBV6-5|15|TRBJ2-3
CASSRNRVSTDTQYF
>TRBD2|TRBV7-2|15|TRBJ2-5
CASSHYRREGETQYF
>TRBD1|TRBV15|16|TRBJ1-4
CATSREGRGRGEKLFF
>.|TRBV19|11|TRBJ1-4
CASNQGEKLFF
>TRBD1|TRBV19|15|TRBJ2-5
CASSMKTGVRETQYF
>.|TRBV13|13|TRBJ2-1
CASTTTGYNEQFF
>TRBD2|TRBV7-2|14|TRBJ2-7
CASSPALSGKSQYF
>.|TRBV19|14|TRBJ2-2
CASSIAANTGELFF
>.|TRBV5-5|17|TRBJ1-3
CASSSFPTASSGNTIYF
>.|TRBV4-2|16|TRBJ2-6
CASSPRGYSGANVLTF
>TRBD2|TRBV5-1|16|TRBJ2-3
CASSLDRGGSTDTQYF
>.|TRBV3-1/TRBV3-2|13|TRBJ1-1
CASSPRLNTEAFF
>TRBD2|TRBV5-1|17|TRBJ2-5
CASSVGLAGGPQETQYF
>TRBD2|TRBV3-1/TRBV3-2|16|TRBJ2-2
CASSQNLGLANGELFF
>.|TRBV28|15|TRBJ1-3
CASSWSGGTGNTIYF
>.|TRBV5-4|15|TRBJ1-3
CASSSDLRRENTIYF
>TRBD2|TRBV28|19|TRBJ2-5
CASSLNGLGGTSGMKTQYF
>TRBD1|TRBV24-1|19|TRBJ2-6
CATSDLPGQGFSGANVLTF
>TRBD1|TRBV9|18|TRBJ2-1
CASSVRDRLRGLQDEQFF
>TRBD2|TRBV5-8|17|TRBJ2-1
CASSHQGGGLIYNEQFF
>.|TRBV6-2/TRBV6-3|15|TRBJ1-5
CASSFFPGGNQPQHF
>.|TRBV19|13|TRBJ2-7
CATLAGSAYEQYF
>.|TRBV6-5|14|TRBJ2-3
CASMKWGGSDTQYF
>TRBD2|TRBV27|15|TRBJ2-2
CASRPSGKNTGELFF
>TRBD2|TRBV7-2|15|TRBJ2-1
CASSRTSGEINEQFF
>TRBD1|TRBV30|13|TRBJ1-1
CAWADRGYTEAFF